A single TCR beta chain is shown here with its context. Germline V gene sequence: CDR1 SEHNR, CDR2 FQNEAQ (reference sequence). The CDR3 runs 17 residues. Trimming cost V 3 bases and J 3 bases; bases outside gene matches: 6. The sample belongs to a study of blood T cell repertoires in COVID-19. In the authors' methods: Nucleated cell number was recorded as an estimate derived from reference gene primer amplification. Sequenced by immunoSEQ multiplex PCR; TCRdb stores in-frame clones only, minus some. V and J calls and clone size follow that table, whereas D and trimming were derived from the DNA. The sample holds approximately 300,000 clones, 80% to 85% seen once.

The specimen sequenced was peripheral blood. This chain uses TRBV7-9 with TRBJ2-5; 14 nucleotides match TRBD2. The receptor was isolated from a person aged 65 to 85 with COVID-19, enrolled during active disease. CDR3 nucleotide sequence: TGTGCCAGCAGCTTGGGGACTAGCGGGGGCCTAAAAGAGACCCAGTACTTC. This gives the protein CASSLGTSGGLKETQYF.